The present T cell receptor beta chain was sequenced within a study of memory CD4+ T cells and cytomegalovirus serostatus. Study details: Healthy Belgian adult donors included fewer than 10 CMV-positive and fewer than 25 CMV-negative people. Study-wide findings and caveats: Of 164 reported CMV TCRbeta sequences, around 63 were found in memory CD4+ repertoires. Suggested: most of the CMV-linked TCR signature lies in CD4+ memory cells.

Single viable CD3+CD4+CD8-CD45RO+ cells were sorted as the memory CD4+ T cells. Comment on this clone: Its antigen is unidentified. Germline is not matched at one junction end, which may reflect a read error.

Libraries were prepared by immunoSEQ multiplex PCR; TCRdb keeps only in-frame clonotypes and omits some of them. The sample records about 59,000 clones, 81% being singletons. The CDR3 extends over 17 amino acids. Looked up from germline, CDR1 is SSHAT and CDR2 is FNYEAQ (reference sequence). This sequence originates from an adult in good health and CMV-seronegative. The rearrangement links TRBV7-7 to TRBJ2-3; D assignment may be TRBD1 or TRBD2 (6 bases each). Sequences were obtained from memory CD4+ T cells from blood. In DNA, the CDR3 is TGTGCTAGCAGCTTAGGAGGGACAAGAGGCGGCACAGATACGCAGTATTTT. It codes for CASSLGGTRGGTDTQYF.